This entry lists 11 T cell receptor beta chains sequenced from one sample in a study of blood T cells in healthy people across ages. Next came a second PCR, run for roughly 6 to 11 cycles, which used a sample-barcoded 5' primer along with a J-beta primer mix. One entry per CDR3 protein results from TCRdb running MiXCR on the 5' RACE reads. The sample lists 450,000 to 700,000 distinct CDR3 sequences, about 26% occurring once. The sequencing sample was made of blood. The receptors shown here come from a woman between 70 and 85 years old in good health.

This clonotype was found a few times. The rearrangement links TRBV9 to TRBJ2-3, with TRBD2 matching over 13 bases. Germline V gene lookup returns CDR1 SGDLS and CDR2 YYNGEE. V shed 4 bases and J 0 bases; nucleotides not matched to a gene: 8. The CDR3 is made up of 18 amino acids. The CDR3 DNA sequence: TGTGCCAGCAGCTCCGGACTAGCGGGGGATGGTAGCACAGATACGCAGTATTTT. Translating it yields CASSSGLAGDGSTDTQYF.

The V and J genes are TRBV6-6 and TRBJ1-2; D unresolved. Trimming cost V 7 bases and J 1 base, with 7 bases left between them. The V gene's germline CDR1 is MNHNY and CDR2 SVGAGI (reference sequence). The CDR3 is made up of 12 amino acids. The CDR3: CASINSNYGYTF. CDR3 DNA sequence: TGTGCCAGCATTAACAGTAACTATGGCTACACCTTC.

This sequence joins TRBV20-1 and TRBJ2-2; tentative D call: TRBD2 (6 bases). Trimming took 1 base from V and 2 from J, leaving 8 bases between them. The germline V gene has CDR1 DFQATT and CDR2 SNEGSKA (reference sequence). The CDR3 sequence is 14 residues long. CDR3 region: CSARGSGNTGELFF. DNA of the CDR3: TGCAGTGCTAGAGGTAGCGGTAACACCGGGGAGCTGTTTTTT.

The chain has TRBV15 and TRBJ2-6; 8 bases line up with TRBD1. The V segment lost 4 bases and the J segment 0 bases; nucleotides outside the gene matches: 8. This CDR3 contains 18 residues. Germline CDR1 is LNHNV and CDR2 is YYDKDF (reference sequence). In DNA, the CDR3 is TGTGCCACCAGCACCCGGACAGGGAATTACTCTGGGGCCAACGTCCTGACTTTC. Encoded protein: CATSTRTGNYSGANVLTF.

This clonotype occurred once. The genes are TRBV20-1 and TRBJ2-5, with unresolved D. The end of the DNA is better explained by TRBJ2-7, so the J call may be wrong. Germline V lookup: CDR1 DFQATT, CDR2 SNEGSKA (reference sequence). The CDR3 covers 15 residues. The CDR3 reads CSALTIRRYSYEQYF. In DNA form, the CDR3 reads TGCAGTGCTCTGACGATTAGGAGATACTCCTACGAGCAGTACTTC.

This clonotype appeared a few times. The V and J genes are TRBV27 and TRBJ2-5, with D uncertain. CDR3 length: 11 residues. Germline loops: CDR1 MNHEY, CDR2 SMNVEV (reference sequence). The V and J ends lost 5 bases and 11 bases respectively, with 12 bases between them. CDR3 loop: CASSTYQKQYF. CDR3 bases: TGTGCCAGCAGTACTTACCAAAAGCAGTACTTC.

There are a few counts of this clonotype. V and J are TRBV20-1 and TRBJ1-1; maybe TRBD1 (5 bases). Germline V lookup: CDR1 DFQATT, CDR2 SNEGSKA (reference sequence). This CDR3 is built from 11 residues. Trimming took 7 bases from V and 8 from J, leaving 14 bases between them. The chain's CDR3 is CSGTRRGEAFF. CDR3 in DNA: TGCAGTGGTACAAGGAGGGGAGAAGCTTTCTTT.

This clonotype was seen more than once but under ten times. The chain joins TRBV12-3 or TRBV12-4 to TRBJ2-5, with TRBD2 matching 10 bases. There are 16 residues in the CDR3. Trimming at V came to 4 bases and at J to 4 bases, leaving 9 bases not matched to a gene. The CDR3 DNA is TGTGCCAGCAGTTCGACCAGCGGGGGGGCTGTAGAGACCCAGTACTTC. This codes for CASSSTSGGAVETQYF.

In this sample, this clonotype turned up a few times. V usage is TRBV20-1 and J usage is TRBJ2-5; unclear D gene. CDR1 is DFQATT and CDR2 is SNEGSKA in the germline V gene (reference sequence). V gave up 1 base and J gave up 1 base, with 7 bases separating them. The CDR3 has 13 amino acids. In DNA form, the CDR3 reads TGCAGTGCTAGAGTGTCCTCCCAAGAGACCCAGTACTTC. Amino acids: CSARVSSQETQYF.

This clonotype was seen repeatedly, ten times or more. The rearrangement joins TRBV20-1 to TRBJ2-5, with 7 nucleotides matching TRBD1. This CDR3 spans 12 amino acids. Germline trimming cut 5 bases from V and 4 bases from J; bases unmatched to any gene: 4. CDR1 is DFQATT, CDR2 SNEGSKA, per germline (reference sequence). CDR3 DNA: TGCAGTGCTCCCCGACAGGGAGAGACCCAGTACTTC. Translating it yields CSAPRQGETQYF.

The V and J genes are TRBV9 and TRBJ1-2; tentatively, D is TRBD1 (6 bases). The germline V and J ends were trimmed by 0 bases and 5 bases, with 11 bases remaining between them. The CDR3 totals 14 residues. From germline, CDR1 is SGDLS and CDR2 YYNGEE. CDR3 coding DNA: TGTGCCAGCAGCGTAGGAGTAGGGGGTTATGGCTACACCTTC. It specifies CASSVGVGGYGYTF. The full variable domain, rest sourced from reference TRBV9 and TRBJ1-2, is DSGVTQTPKHLITATGQRVTLRCSPRSGDLSVYWYQQSLDQGLQFLIQYYNGEERAKGNILERFSAQQFPDLHSELNLSSLELGDSALYFCASSVGVGGYGYTFGSGTRLTVV.